This T cell receptor (beta chain) emerged from a study of blood T cells in healthy people across ages. The CDR3 sequence is 13 residues long. Germline V gives CDR1 SGHRS, CDR2 YFSETQ. Trimming took 5 bases from V and 2 from J, leaving 10 bases between them. The authors ran a second PCR of about 6 to 11 cycles using a sample-barcoded 5' primer and a J-beta primer mix. TCRdb itself ran the 5' RACE reads through MiXCR, one entry per CDR3 protein. This sample has approximately 960,000 distinct CDR3 sequences; about 28% occur once, and the top ten carry approximately 10%. This clonotype has a count of ten or more. The same data also contributed to another study, on T cells of mothers and their children.

Sequencing was done on a sample of blood. The V and J genes are TRBV5-1 and TRBJ2-5; no definite D call. The source is a woman in her 40s in good health. The CDR3 is CASSRWEQETQYF. As DNA, the CDR3 is TGCGCCAGCAGTAGATGGGAACAAGAGACCCAGTACTTC.